A selection of T cell receptor beta chains follows, all from one sample in a study of shared clonotypes between healthy human individuals. Generated by immunoSEQ multiplex PCR, the TCRdb table keeps only in-frame clones and is missing some. The repertoire has about 2.4 million clones, 93% of them found once; the top ten carry more than 0.35%. Sequenced sample: naive CD4+ T cells from PBMCs. The receptors stem from a man younger than 35 in good health. Some clones in this sample may be carry-over from other donors' samples. Both conserved end residues are part of each CDR3.

>TRBV10-3|TRBJ2-5
CAISVPGQAETQYF
>TRBV2|TRBJ1-1
CASSEPNDRKGENTEAFF
>TRBV7-2|TRBJ2-1
CASSLGLAGGNEQFF
>TRBV7-9|TRBJ1-1
CASSPVGSAEAFF
>TRBV2|TRBJ1-2
CASSEGQGASRGYTF
>TRBV29-1|TRBJ2-6
CSVDAGAGANVLTF
>TRBV5-4|TRBJ1-5
CASSLGPTQPQHF
>TRBV6-1|TRBJ2-5
CASSQGLQETQYF
>TRBV6-5|TRBJ2-7
CASRRLASSYEQYF
>TRBV2|TRBJ1-1
CASRVGTGDTEAFF
>TRBV29-1|TRBJ2-7
CSVEDSYEQYF
>TRBV25-1|TRBJ1-1
CASRDRATEAFF
>TRBV4-1|TRBJ1-1
CASSKRTGNTEAFF
>TRBV4-3|TRBJ1-2
CASSQESQTGDGYTF
>TRBV28|TRBJ1-5
CASSLSQNQPQHF
>TRBV28|TRBJ1-3
CASRGQARSGNTIYF
>TRBV30|TRBJ1-5
CAWSKTFTPPQHF
>TRBV6-6|TRBJ2-2
CASSYPKPGELFF
>TRBV9|TRBJ1-2
CASSPQGGNDGYTF
>TRBV7-9|TRBJ1-2
CASSPESGGYTF
>TRBV4-1|TRBJ2-7
CASSQVPLAGPYEQYF
>TRBV5-1|TRBJ2-7
CASSPDTASYEQYF
>TRBV6-5|TRBJ1-2
CASRPTGIYGYTF
>TRBV7-2|TRBJ1-5
CASSADRYSNQPQHF
>TRBV5-1|TRBJ2-3
CASSPRSLDTQYF
>TRBV7-2|TRBJ2-6
CASSPTGTAGANVLTF
>TRBV6-5|TRBJ1-1
CASSWGGEAFF
>TRBV4-1|TRBJ2-7
CASSPPGGIGVIEQYF
>TRBV7-3|TRBJ2-5
CASSLTGLGVETQYF
>TRBV7-3|TRBJ2-5
CASSLEQQETQYF
>TRBV7-2|TRBJ1-2
CASSLGQIYGYTF
>TRBV7-8|TRBJ2-5
CASSLVGGSGQETQYF
>TRBV5-4|TRBJ2-7
CASSSGTSGAEQYF
>TRBV5-1|TRBJ1-3
CASSPDTSGNTIYF
>TRBV7-3|TRBJ2-1
CASSLISVDEQFF
>TRBV6-4|TRBJ1-2
CASSGESGSYGYTF
>TRBV4-1|TRBJ2-3
CASSQEGGLGTDTQYF
>TRBV11-3|TRBJ2-7
CASSLEPGSYEQYF
>TRBV11-1|TRBJ2-2
CASSVDSNTGELFF
>TRBV19|TRBJ2-3
CASQDRGLNTDTQYF
>TRBV7-8|TRBJ1-2
CASSLAPGADGYTF
>TRBV30|TRBJ1-2
CAWRERMGGKRNYGYTF
>TRBV5-4|TRBJ2-7
CASKRSGDEQYF
>TRBV6-5|TRBJ2-7
CASSLRGNEQYF
>TRBV5-1|TRBJ1-2
CASSLKLNYGYTF
>TRBV5-1|TRBJ1-2
CASSLTNTIAGYTF
>TRBV5-4|TRBJ2-7
CASSSGTGAYEQYF
>TRBV11-3|TRBJ2-3
CASSTSGHTDTQYF
>TRBV10-3|TRBJ2-3
CAITEEGYTDTQYF
>TRBV28|TRBJ2-1
CASSYRLRVPIRNEQFF